The next 25 T cell receptor beta chains were all read from a single sample in a study of blood T cell repertoires in COVID-19. Only in-frame clones appear in the TCRdb table, and some are missing; sequencing was by immunoSEQ multiplex PCR. The data hold approximately 220,000 clones, with roughly 85% observed a single time. The sequencing sample was made of PBMCs or T cells enriched from blood (not recorded which). These receptors originate from a middle-aged woman who had been exposed to COVID-19.

The chain has TRBV5-6 and TRBJ2-3; D not certain. V lost 0 bases and J 8 bases, leaving 4 bases between the germline ends. CDR3 size: 11 residues. Germline V gives CDR1 SGHDT, CDR2 YYEEEE. The DNA for the CDR3 is TGTGCCAGCAGCTTGGGAGTTACGCAGTATTTT. This gives the protein CASSLGVTQYF.

The chain uses TRBV7-3 and TRBJ2-1, with 9 positions matching TRBD2. Germline CDR1 SGHTA, CDR2 FQGTGA. V lost 5 bases to trimming and J lost 8 bases; unmatched junction nucleotides: 4. CDR3 size: 13 residues. The DNA for the CDR3 is TGTGCCAGCAGCCCTAGACTAGCGGATGAGCAGTTCTTC. Amino acid sequence: CASSPRLADEQFF.

The chain is built from TRBV3-1 (or the pseudogene TRBV3-2) and TRBJ1-5; weak D call: TRBD1 (6 bases). V was clipped by 2 bases and J by 7 bases, with 21 bases between them. The CDR3 spans 17 residues. Per the germline V gene, CDR1 is LGHDT and CDR2 is YNNKEL (reference sequence). CDR3 bases: TGTGCCAGCAGCCAAAAGCCCTTACAGGGAATTGGACAGCCCCAGCATTTT. As protein: CASSQKPLQGIGQPQHF.

This chain joins TRBV7-2 and TRBJ1-5; maybe TRBD1 (6 bases). The CDR3 runs 14 residues. V dropped 2 bases and J dropped 6 bases, with 11 bases sitting between them. CDR1 and CDR2 (germline): SGHTA, FQGNSA. Here the CDR3 DNA reads TGTGCCAGCAGCTTATTCCCGGACAGTCAGCCCCAGCATTTT. This translates into CASSLFPDSQPQHF.

The chain couples TRBV27 to TRBJ1-3; D is undetermined. This CDR3 is 13 amino acids long. Germline CDR1 and CDR2: MNHEY and SMNVEV (reference sequence). V lost 5 bases to trimming and J lost 4 bases, with 9 bases between them. As DNA, the CDR3 is TGTGCCAGCAGTCCCAACGGGGGAAACACCATATATTTT. Its translation: CASSPNGGNTIYF.

The V gene is TRBV7-2, the J gene TRBJ2-3; 8 positions match TRBD2. Germline trimming cut 5 bases from V and 6 bases from J; bases unmatched to any gene: 10. Looked up from germline, CDR1 is SGHTA and CDR2 is FQGNSA. The CDR3 consists of 15 residues. CDR3 loop: CASSRDHGGDDTQYF. The CDR3 nucleotides are TGTGCCAGCAGCCGGGACCACGGGGGGGATGATACGCAGTATTTT.

V usage is TRBV28 and J usage is TRBJ2-7; D possibly corresponds to TRBD1 (6 bases). The CDR3 contains 15 residues. Germline loops: CDR1 MDHEN, CDR2 SYDVKM. The ends were cut back, 8 bases at V and 3 bases at J, with 20 bases in the middle. CDR3 in DNA: TGTGCCAGCGGATCCGGAGGACAGCCTGTCTACGAGCAGTACTTC. It encodes CASGSGGQPVYEQYF.

This clone was seen a handful of times. The chain links TRBV7-2 to TRBJ2-7; possible D gene TRBD2, 6 bases. With 5 bases removed from V and 9 bases from J, the gap between germline ends came to 17 bases. Per germline, CDR1 SGHTA and CDR2 FQGNSA. This CDR3 contains 13 residues. The CDR3 sequence: CASSARRETGQYF. The DNA of the CDR3 is TGTGCCAGCAGCGCCCGACGGGAGACGGGGCAGTACTTC.

V is TRBV6-5 and J is TRBJ1-2; TRBD1 agrees at 9 bases. Unmatched junction bases numbered 10, after V lost 2 bases and J lost 6 bases. Germline V gives CDR1 MNHEY, CDR2 SVGAGI. The CDR3 runs 16 residues. Here the CDR3 DNA reads TGTGCCAGCAGTTACGCTACCGGGACAGGGAAGGATGGCTACACCTTC. Translated, it gives CASSYATGTGKDGYTF.

This clone was detected once. The chain is built from TRBV7-3 and TRBJ2-1; 7 nucleotides align to TRBD2. Trimming cost V 2 bases and J 0 bases; bases outside gene matches: 7. The CDR3 has 17 amino acids. Germline assignment: CDR1 SGHTA and CDR2 FQGTGA. The CDR3 sequence: CASSLGSGALSYNEQFF. DNA for the CDR3: TGTGCCAGCAGCTTAGGGAGCGGGGCCCTCTCCTACAATGAGCAGTTCTTC.

V and J are TRBV5-3 and TRBJ2-7; D is unresolved. TRBV5-3 is marked as an open reading frame, function uncertain. The germline V and J ends were trimmed by 4 bases and 3 bases, with 14 bases remaining between them. The CDR3 consists of 14 residues. The CDR3 reads CARSRLTSDYEQYF. In DNA form, the CDR3 reads TGTGCCAGAAGCCGTCTGACATCAGACTACGAGCAGTACTTC.

The J gene is TRBJ2-5, the V gene TRBV6-5, with D possibly TRBD1 on 6 matching bases. Trimming removed 10 bases from V and 7 bases from J, with 19 bases in between. Germline lookup yields CDR1 MNHEY and CDR2 SVGAGI. This CDR3 spans 13 amino acids. CDR3 coding DNA: TGTGCCACCCGGGACACCCCCGGGGCGACCCAGTACTTC. Its translation is CATRDTPGATQYF.

The V and J genes are TRBV7-2 and TRBJ1-6, with D tentatively TRBD1 (6 bases). The ends were cut back, 5 bases at V and 6 bases at J, with 14 bases in the middle. The CDR3 is 15 amino acids. Per germline, CDR1 SGHTA and CDR2 FQGNSA. For the CDR3, the DNA is TGTGCCAGCAGCGCAGTCAGGGGATTTAATTCACCCCTCCACTTT. Translating it yields CASSAVRGFNSPLHF.

The V call is TRBV4-2, the J call TRBJ2-1, with D perhaps TRBD2 (5 bases). V dropped 0 bases and J dropped 9 bases, with 12 bases sitting between them. The CDR3 length is 14 residues. Per the germline V gene, CDR1 is LGHNA and CDR2 is YNFKEQ. CDR3 in amino acids: CASSQDYQRPEQFF. The CDR3 DNA sequence: TGTGCCAGCAGCCAAGATTATCAGCGGCCTGAGCAGTTCTTC.

CDR3 in amino acids: CASSGSSGNTIYF. CDR3 nucleotides: TGTGCCAGCAGCGGGTCCAGTGGAAACACCATATATTTT. The chain uses TRBV9 and TRBJ1-3; D unresolved. V was shortened by 3 bases and J by 3 bases, with 7 bases between the two germline ends. CDR3 length: 13 residues. Germline-derived CDR1 and CDR2 are SGDLS and YYNGEE. The whole variable domain, filled in from reference TRBV9 and TRBJ1-3, reads DSGVTQTPKHLITATGQRVTLRCSPRSGDLSVYWYQQSLDQGLQFLIQYYNGEERAKGNILERFSAQQFPDLHSELNLSSLELGDSALYFCASSGSSGNTIYFGEGSWLTVV.

The gene calls are TRBV6-1 and TRBJ1-5, with D possibly being TRBD1 (5 bases). V dropped 7 bases and J dropped 5 bases, with 15 bases sitting between them. The germline V gene encodes CDR1 MNHNS and CDR2 SASEGT. The CDR3 covers 14 residues. This chain's CDR3 is CASKGPEGDQPQHF. The CDR3 nucleotides read TGTGCCAGCAAGGGGCCAGAAGGGGATCAGCCCCAGCATTTT.

The genes are TRBV4-1 and TRBJ1-1, with D possibly TRBD1 on 5 matching bases. V was pared by 2 bases and J by 1 base, with 11 bases between. CDR1 is MGHRA, CDR2 YSYEKL, per germline. The CDR3 covers 15 residues. As DNA, the CDR3 is TGCGCCAGCAGCCAAATCTCGGGGGGGAACACTGAAGCTTTCTTT. This translates into CASSQISGGNTEAFF.

This sequence joins TRBV2 and TRBJ2-5; D may be TRBD2 (5 bases). This CDR3 spans 13 amino acids. Per the germline V gene, CDR1 is SNHLY and CDR2 is FYNNEI. V gave up 4 bases and J gave up 5 bases, with 11 bases separating them. CDR3 in DNA: TGTGCCAGCAGTGGTCTAGCTGAGGAGACCCAGTACTTC. Amino acid sequence: CASSGLAEETQYF.

The chain employs TRBV4-1 and TRBJ1-2; D is undetermined. The germline V and J ends were trimmed by 4 bases and 4 bases, with 16 bases remaining between them. Looked up from germline, CDR1 is MGHRA and CDR2 is YSYEKL. The CDR3 consists of 15 residues. The CDR3 region is CASSPEASGVYGYTF. The CDR3 coding sequence is TGCGCCAGCAGCCCCGAGGCTTCTGGAGTCTATGGCTACACCTTC.

The sample holds one count of this clone. The chain uses TRBV11-3 and TRBJ1-4; D is possibly TRBD1 (6 bases). Germline V gene sequence: CDR1 SGHNT, CDR2 YENEEA. V was shortened by 3 bases and J by 10 bases, with 12 bases between the two germline ends. CDR3 length equals 13 residues. The CDR3 spells CASSLAQGGKLFF. The CDR3 nucleotides are TGTGCCAGCAGCTTGGCACAGGGTGGAAAACTGTTTTTT.

The chain joins TRBV6-2 or TRBV6-3 to TRBJ1-2; TRBD1 matches 8 bases. Germline trimming cut 2 bases from V and 4 bases from J; bases unmatched to any gene: 6. The germline V gene encodes CDR1 MNHEY and CDR2 SVGEGT. The CDR3 runs 15 residues. CDR3 region: CASSYLDREVYGYTF. CDR3 nucleotides: TGTGCCAGCAGTTACCTGGACAGGGAGGTCTATGGCTACACCTTC.

V gene TRBV19 combines with J gene TRBJ2-3, with D perhaps TRBD1 (6 bases). The germline gives CDR1 LNHDA, CDR2 SQIVND (reference sequence). The ends were cut back, 4 bases at V and 4 bases at J, with 12 bases in the middle. The CDR3 is made up of 14 amino acids. The CDR3 region is CASSRYRVSDTQYF. CDR3 bases: TGTGCCAGTAGTAGGTACAGGGTGTCAGATACGCAGTATTTT.

This chain uses TRBV9 with TRBJ2-2; 8 bases align to TRBD2. V lost 4 bases, J lost 0 bases, and 8 bases stayed unmatched. CDR1 is SGDLS, CDR2 YYNGEE, per germline. This CDR3 has 17 residues. This CDR3 reads CASSPFSGVANTGELFF. As DNA, the CDR3 is TGTGCCAGCAGCCCTTTTAGCGGGGTCGCGAACACCGGGGAGCTGTTTTTT.

The chain joins TRBV5-1 to TRBJ2-2; 7 positions match TRBD1. CDR3 length: 19 residues. Trimming at V came to 1 base and at J to 4 bases, leaving 16 bases not matched to a gene. Looked up from germline, CDR1 is SGHRS and CDR2 is YFSETQ. The CDR3 DNA reads as TGCGCCAGCAGCTTGTCCGGGACAGCCTACAAACCTTTCACCGGGGAGCTGTTTTTT. This gives the protein CASSLSGTAYKPFTGELFF.

This clone was seen a few times. The chain links TRBV19 to TRBJ2-7; 9 bases are a match to TRBD1. V gave up 6 bases and J gave up 6 bases; unmatched junction bases: 12. This CDR3 is built from 15 residues. Germline-derived CDR1 and CDR2 are LNHDA and SQIVND (reference sequence). CDR3 nucleotides: TGTGCCAGTAGAGAGACCGGGACAGGGTTCCTCGAGCAGTACTTC. Protein: CASRETGTGFLEQYF.